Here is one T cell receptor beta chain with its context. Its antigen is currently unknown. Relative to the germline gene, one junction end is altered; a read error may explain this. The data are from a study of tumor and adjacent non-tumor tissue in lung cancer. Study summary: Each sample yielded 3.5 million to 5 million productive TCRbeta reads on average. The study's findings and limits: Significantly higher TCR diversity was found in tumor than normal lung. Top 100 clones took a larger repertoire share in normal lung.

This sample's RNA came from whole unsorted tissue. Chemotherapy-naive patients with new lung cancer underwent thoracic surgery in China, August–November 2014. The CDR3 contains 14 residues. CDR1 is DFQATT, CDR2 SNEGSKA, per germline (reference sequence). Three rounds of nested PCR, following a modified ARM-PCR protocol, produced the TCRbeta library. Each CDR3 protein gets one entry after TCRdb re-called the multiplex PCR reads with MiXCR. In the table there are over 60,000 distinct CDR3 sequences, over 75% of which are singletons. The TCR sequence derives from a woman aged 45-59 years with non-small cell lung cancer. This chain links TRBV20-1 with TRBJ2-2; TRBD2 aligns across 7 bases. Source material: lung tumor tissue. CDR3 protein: CSTRGAGVHGELFF. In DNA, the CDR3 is TGCAGTACTAGAGGGGCGGGAGTCCACGGGGAGTTGTTTTTT.